The rows below give T cell receptor beta chains drawn from one sample of a study of patients and donors after allogeneic stem cell transplantation. Using its own MiXCR run on the RT-PCR reads, TCRdb lists one record per CDR3 protein. The sample gives about 230,000 distinct CDR3 sequences, around an eighth of which show up once; approximately 10% is in the top ten. The sequenced sample was blood, either unsorted or a sorted T cell fraction (not recorded which). Source of these receptors: a human donor who was either an allogeneic HSCT recipient or a stem cell or donor lymphocyte infusion donor (not recorded which). It is not recorded whose cells these are; they may come from a transplant donor. Each CDR3 is given with its conserved first and last residue. The D gene is left open where the match is weak. Size tells how often a clone was seen (once, few, many) or the class of an expanded clone, and some rows leave it out.

TRBV29-1	-	TRBJ2-2	few	CSVRATVTGELFF	TGCAGCGTCAGGGCTACTGTCACCGGGGAGCTGTTTTTT
TRBV28	-	TRBJ2-3	many	CASSSPGTGNTDTQYF	TGTGCCAGCAGTTCGCCCGGGACTGGGAACACAGATACGCAGTATTTT
TRBV6-2/TRBV6-3	-	TRBJ1-1	few	CASSYGGRNTEAFF	TGTGCCAGCAGTTATGGGGGGAGGAACACTGAAGCTTTCTTT
TRBV11-2	-	TRBJ2-7	few	CASSFSQGTYEQYF	TGTGCCAGCAGCTTTAGTCAGGGAACCTACGAGCAGTACTTC
TRBV2	-	TRBJ2-3	many	CASSPWRERNTQYF	TGTGCCAGCAGTCCCTGGAGGGAGAGAAATACGCAGTATTTT
TRBV5-1	-	TRBJ2-7	few	CASSGRGGGPYEQYF	TGCGCCAGCAGCGGAAGAGGAGGGGGACCCTACGAGCAGTACTTC
TRBV6-4	-	TRBJ2-3	-	CASSPVGVGTDTQYF	TGTGCCAGCAGCCCCGTGGGAGTCGGTACAGATACGCAGTATTTT
TRBV6-5	-	TRBJ1-3	many	CASSYQQGFGNTIYF	TGTGCCAGCAGTTACCAGCAGGGATTTGGAAACACCATATATTTT
TRBV29-1	-	TRBJ1-2	many	CSVRTGRGYTF	TGCAGCGTTCGAACAGGGCGTGGCTACACCTTC
TRBV11-2	TRBD1	TRBJ1-1	few	CASSPRQGMNTEAFF	TGTGCCAGCAGCCCCCGACAGGGGATGAACACTGAAGCTTTCTTT
TRBV14	-	TRBJ1-6	-	CASSRIRGQNSPLHF	TGTGCCAGCAGCCGAATCAGGGGCCAAAATTCACCCCTCCACTTT
TRBV6-5	TRBD2	TRBJ2-7	many	CASSYTSGRYEQYF	TGTGCCAGCAGTTATACTAGCGGGAGATACGAGCAGTACTTC
TRBV19	-	TRBJ1-1	-	CASSTRVRAVTEAFF	TGTGCCAGTAGTACTAGAGTCAGGGCGGTGACTGAAGCTTTCTTT
TRBV24-1	-	TRBJ1-2	few	CATSHLDSRSNYGYTF	TGTGCCACCAGCCACTTGGACAGCAGATCTAACTATGGCTACACCTTC
TRBV12-3/TRBV12-4	-	TRBJ1-2	few	CASSRQPNYGYTF	TGTGCCAGCAGTAGACAGCCTAACTATGGCTACACCTTC
TRBV20-1	-	TRBJ2-3	many	CSATGGTDTQYF	TGCAGTGCTACCGGGGGCACAGATACGCAGTATTTT
TRBV7-8	-	TRBJ1-4	few	CASSLFDNEKLFF	TGTGCCAGCAGCTTGTTCGATAATGAAAAACTGTTTTTT
TRBV21-1	-	TRBJ2-7	-	CAIVYYEQYF	TGTGCCATCGTCTACTACGAGCAGTACTTC
TRBV2	TRBD1	TRBJ1-4	-	CATKPGQGNEKLFF	TGTGCCACCAAACCGGGACAGGGAAATGAAAAACTGTTTTTT
TRBV27	-	TRBJ2-1	many	CASSPPTAPNEQFF	TGTGCCAGCAGTCCACCGACAGCCCCTAACGAGCAGTTCTTC
TRBV19	-	TRBJ2-7	-	CASSIGMTYEQYF	TGTGCCAGTAGTATAGGAATGACCTACGAGCAGTACTTC
TRBV20-1	TRBD2	TRBJ2-6	few	CSARALTSGGPGANVLTF	TGCAGTGCTAGAGCCCTGACTAGCGGGGGGCCTGGGGCCAACGTCCTGACTTTC
TRBV29-1	-	TRBJ2-3	few	CSVVGGRGADTQYF	TGCAGCGTTGTTGGGGGCCGCGGTGCAGATACGCAGTATTTT
TRBV20-1	-	TRBJ1-2	-	CSARDGTTLSAYTF	TGCAGTGCTAGAGATGGGACAACATTAAGTGCCTACACCTTC
TRBV7-6	TRBD2	TRBJ2-5	-	CASSLGREVFETQYF	TGTGCCAGCAGCTTAGGACGGGAGGTATTCGAGACCCAGTACTTC
TRBV16	-	TRBJ1-2	few	CASSQSIRGYGYGYTF	TGTGCCAGCAGCCAATCGATTCGGGGCTACGGCTATGGCTACACCTTC
TRBV9	TRBD1	TRBJ2-7	few	CASSPTTGTGGLEQYF	TGTGCCAGCAGCCCTACCACCGGGACAGGGGGCTTAGAGCAGTACTTC
TRBV4-2	-	TRBJ2-7	many	CASSQAGPRGYEQYF	TGTGCCAGCAGCCAAGCTGGTCCCCGGGGCTACGAGCAGTACTTC
TRBV6-1	-	TRBJ1-4	many	CASSTTVDNEKLFF	TGTGCCAGCAGTACGACAGTTGATAATGAAAAACTGTTTTTT
TRBV4-1	-	TRBJ2-2	many	CASSQVSFNTGELFF	TGCGCCAGCAGCCAAGTATCATTTAACACCGGGGAGCTGTTTTTT
TRBV12-3/TRBV12-4	TRBD1	TRBJ1-6	-	CASSQDRANSPLHF	TGTGCCAGCAGCCAGGACAGGGCGAATTCACCCCTCCACTTT
TRBV5-6	-	TRBJ2-2	-	CASSLERGTPGELFF	TGTGCCAGCAGCTTGGAAAGGGGAACCCCCGGGGAGCTGTTTTTT
TRBV6-5	-	TRBJ1-1	many	CASSSQRGTEAFF	TGTGCCAGCAGTTCTCAGAGGGGCACTGAAGCTTTCTTT
TRBV9	TRBD2	TRBJ2-2	-	CASSVGLAGGGDTGELFF	TGTGCCAGCAGCGTGGGACTAGCGGGAGGCGGGGACACCGGGGAGCTGTTTTTT
TRBV28	-	TRBJ2-4	many	CASVGSSHLTKNIQYF	TGTGCCAGCGTGGGGTCCTCCCATTTGACCAAAAACATTCAGTACTTC
TRBV6-1	TRBD1	TRBJ1-5	few	CASSDLPGQGNQPQHF	TGTGCCAGCAGTGACCTTCCGGGACAGGGGAATCAGCCCCAGCATTTT
TRBV15	TRBD1	TRBJ1-4	few	CATSDTGTGVEKLFF	TGTGCCACCAGCGATACCGGGACAGGGGTTGAAAAACTGTTTTTT
TRBV27	TRBD1	TRBJ1-6	many	CASSLFGTGGSPLHF	TGTGCCAGCAGTTTGTTTGGGACAGGGGGCTCACCCCTCCACTTT
TRBV29-1	-	TRBJ2-7	many	CSVADSSYEQYF	TGCAGCGTTGCCGATTCCTCCTACGAGCAGTACTTC
TRBV7-2	-	TRBJ1-3	few	CASSLDGVGNTIYF	TGTGCCAGCAGCTTGGACGGCGTGGGAAACACCATATATTTT
TRBV20-1	TRBD1	TRBJ1-5	many	CSVPKPRGRSNQPQHF	TGCAGTGTCCCAAAACCCAGGGGGCGATCGAATCAGCCCCAGCATTTT
TRBV18	-	TRBJ2-3	many	CASSLPGATDTQYF	TGTGCCAGCTCACTACCTGGGGCGACAGATACGCAGTATTTT